This note documents a single TCR beta chain sequence. Per the study methods: The assay estimated nucleated cells by amplifying reference gene primers. The assay was immunoSEQ multiplex PCR, and TCRdb's table has in-frame clones only and misses some. The DNA gave D and trimming, while V, J and clone size come from that table. The sample consists of more than 55,000 clones, about 77% of them appearing once. This entry belongs to a study of blood T cell repertoires in COVID-19. Across the study: Acute-phase and convalescent COVID-19 samples originated in the United States, Italy and Spain. In each case, the material was cDNA or gDNA derived from T cells, B-cell-depleted T cells, or PBMCs.

V dropped 5 bases and J dropped 3 bases, with 10 bases sitting between them. The germline gives CDR1 SGHTA, CDR2 FQGTGA. The CDR3 loop spans 13 amino acids. Sequenced: peripheral blood. V gene TRBV7-3 combines with J gene TRBJ1-1; D is uncertain. This receptor was obtained from a man older than 75 with active or convalescent COVID-19. CDR3 sequence: CASSANIDTEAFF. The CDR3 nucleotides are TGTGCCAGCAGCGCCAACATCGACACTGAAGCTTTCTTT.